This T cell receptor (beta chain) comes out of a study of shared clonotypes between healthy human individuals. Trimming removed 3 bases at V and 1 base at J, with 8 bases between. This CDR3 is built from 13 residues. Germline V gene sequence: CDR1 SQVTM, CDR2 ANQGSEA. Findings and caveats of the study: Limitation of the genetic and exposure-history diversity represented came from the few donors.

In regard to this clone: Its antigen remains unidentified.

The repertoire was sequenced with immunoSEQ multiplex PCR; TCRdb's copy has only in-frame clones and lacks some. Of approximately 940,000 clones listed, around three quarters are singletons. All donors were healthy HIV-negative adults lacking recent acute infections or vaccinations. The chain couples TRBV29-1 to TRBJ2-3; no reliable D call. This TCR came from a man younger than 30 in good health. What was sequenced was memory CD4+ T cells sorted from blood. The subset is: CD45RA-negative fraction. CDR3 loop: CSVDGQGTDTQYF. The CDR3 nucleotides are TGCAGCGTTGACGGGCAGGGCACAGATACGCAGTATTTT.